A selection of T cell receptor beta chains follows, all from one sample in a study of Ad26.COV2.S vaccination and SARS-CoV-2 variants. Clones were sequenced by immunoSEQ multiplex PCR, and TCRdb holds only the in-frame ones, with some missing. The data show hundreds of thousands of clones, around 88% seen once. The specimen comprised peripheral blood, sampled in a trial of Ad26.COV2.S vaccine versus placebo. Receptors originate from a person between 18 and 59 years old who received the Ad26.COV2.S COVID-19 vaccine or a placebo. Each CDR3 is given with its conserved first and last residue. D genes are given only for firm matches. A clone size is listed for some rows: how often the clone was seen (once, few, many), or a class if it is expanded.

clone_size,cdr3_length,v_call,d_call,j_call,cdr3_aa,cdr3_nt
-,13,TRBV7-8,-,TRBJ1-5,CASSLERNQPQHF,TGTGCCAGCAGCTTGGAGAGAAATCAGCCCCAGCATTTT
-,14,TRBV5-4,-,TRBJ2-5,CASSLGGLEETQYF,TGTGCCAGCAGCTTGGGGGGGTTGGAAGAGACCCAGTACTTC
-,15,TRBV5-8,-,TRBJ2-1,CASSPGNLRAGEQFF,TGTGCCAGCAGCCCGGGCAATTTGCGAGCCGGTGAGCAGTTCTTC
few,14,TRBV7-8,-,TRBJ1-2,CASSSRVFNYGYTF,TGTGCCAGCAGCAGCAGGGTTTTTAACTATGGCTACACCTTC
-,16,TRBV7-9,TRBD1,TRBJ2-3,CASSSSTGSITDTQYF,TGTGCCAGCAGCTCCTCGACAGGGAGTATTACAGATACGCAGTATTTT
-,14,TRBV28,TRBD2,TRBJ2-1,CASHLGLANNEQFF,TGTGCCAGCCATCTGGGACTAGCTAATAATGAGCAGTTCTTC
-,19,TRBV4-1,-,TRBJ2-3,CASSQAEGWVTKSGDTQYF,TGCGCCAGCAGCCAAGCGGAGGGCTGGGTTACCAAATCAGGGGATACGCAGTATTTT
few,14,TRBV27,TRBD2,TRBJ2-7,CASSYSGILYEQYF,TGTGCCAGCAGTTACAGCGGGATCTTGTACGAGCAGTACTTC
-,14,TRBV6-1,-,TRBJ1-1,CASSEDIGATEAFF,TGTGCCAGCAGTGAAGATATTGGCGCCACTGAAGCTTTCTTT
-,13,TRBV7-3,-,TRBJ2-1,CASSRQPPDEQFF,TGTGCCAGCAGCCGACAGCCCCCGGATGAGCAGTTCTTC
-,16,TRBV5-5,-,TRBJ1-3,CASSLPGISSGNTIYF,TGTGCCAGCAGCCTTCCAGGGATTTCCTCTGGAAACACCATATATTTT
-,15,TRBV18,-,TRBJ1-4,CASSRERQTNEKLFF,TGTGCCAGCTCACGGGAGAGACAGACTAATGAAAAACTGTTTTTT
-,18,TRBV19,-,TRBJ2-1,CASSMFLVRSAVYNEQFF,TGTGCCAGTAGTATGTTCCTCGTTCGGAGTGCGGTCTACAATGAGCAGTTCTTC
-,13,TRBV6-2/TRBV6-3,-,TRBJ2-2,CASSDVPTGELFF,TGTGCCAGCAGTGATGTACCCACCGGGGAGCTGTTTTTT
-,14,TRBV4-3,-,TRBJ1-1,CASSQDARNTEAFF,TGCGCCAGCAGCCAAGACGCTAGAAACACTGAAGCTTTCTTT
-,13,TRBV3-1/TRBV3-2,-,TRBJ1-2,CASSQDLRYGYTF,TGTGCCAGCAGCCAAGATTTGCGGTATGGCTACACCTTC
-,14,TRBV7-2,TRBD1,TRBJ2-5,CASSFGQGQETQYF,TGTGCCAGCAGCTTCGGACAGGGACAAGAGACCCAGTACTTC
-,14,TRBV11-3,TRBD1,TRBJ1-1,CASSLGQGASEAFF,TGTGCCAGCAGCCTTGGGCAGGGGGCGTCTGAAGCTTTCTTT
few,15,TRBV18,-,TRBJ1-4,CASSPGQGTNEKLFF,TGTGCCAGCTCACCGGGCCAGGGGACTAATGAAAAACTGTTTTTT
-,14,TRBV5-1,TRBD1,TRBJ2-5,CASSNTGGQETQYF,TGCGCCAGCAGCAACACAGGGGGCCAAGAGACCCAGTACTTC
-,13,TRBV24-1,-,TRBJ1-2,CATSDFRGNGYTF,TGTGCCACCAGTGATTTTAGGGGAAATGGCTACACCTTC
-,17,TRBV18,TRBD2,TRBJ2-3,CASSPRLASASTDTQYF,TGTGCCAGCTCACCACGACTAGCTAGTGCTAGCACAGATACGCAGTATTTT
once,15,TRBV18,-,TRBJ2-2,CASSPSGTNTGELFF,TGTGCCAGCTCACCCTCCGGGACGAACACCGGGGAGCTGTTTTTT
few,15,TRBV6-6,TRBD1,TRBJ1-2,CASSPGQGINYGYTF,TGTGCCAGCAGCCCCGGACAGGGAATTAACTATGGCTACACCTTC
-,14,TRBV11-1,TRBD1,TRBJ1-1,CASSPGTGTPRAFF,TGTGCCAGCAGCCCCGGGACAGGGACTCCGCGAGCTTTCTTT
once,14,TRBV7-8,-,TRBJ1-5,CASSLVTTNQPQHF,TGTGCCAGCAGCTTAGTGACGACCAATCAGCCCCAGCATTTT
once,15,TRBV9,TRBD2,TRBJ2-7,CASSVGLAGSYEQYF,TGTGCCAGCAGCGTAGGGCTAGCGGGTTCCTACGAGCAGTACTTC
-,15,TRBV9,-,TRBJ2-1,CASSVERENYNEQFF,TGTGCCAGCAGCGTAGAACGGGAGAATTACAATGAGCAGTTCTTC
-,15,TRBV3-1/TRBV3-2,-,TRBJ1-5,CASSPSGGGGQPQHF,TGTGCCAGCAGCCCGAGCGGAGGGGGTGGGCAGCCCCAGCATTTT
-,15,TRBV24-1,TRBD1,TRBJ2-5,CATSDWGQGEETQYF,TGTGCCACCAGTGATTGGGGACAGGGAGAAGAGACCCAGTACTTC
-,15,TRBV9,-,TRBJ2-3,CASSVDSGLTDTQYF,TGTGCCAGCAGCGTAGACAGCGGCCTCACAGATACGCAGTATTTT
-,13,TRBV19,-,TRBJ1-2,CASSPNDLRGYTF,TGTGCCAGTAGTCCGAACGATTTGAGGGGCTACACCTTC
-,13,TRBV18,TRBD2,TRBJ2-1,CASSPLAGNEQFF,TGTGCCAGCTCACCACTAGCGGGGAATGAGCAGTTCTTC
few,14,TRBV9,-,TRBJ1-3,CASSVGQSGNTIYF,TGTGCCAGCAGCGTAGGCCAGTCTGGAAACACCATATATTTT
-,13,TRBV7-3,-,TRBJ2-1,CASSPTGYNEQFF,TGTGCCAGCAGCCCGACTGGGTACAATGAGCAGTTCTTC
-,14,TRBV3-1/TRBV3-2,-,TRBJ2-2,CASSQEIGRLELFF,TGTGCCAGCAGCCAAGAGATTGGCCGTCTGGAGCTGTTTTTT
-,14,TRBV4-2,-,TRBJ1-4,CASSQEGGVGKLFF,TGTGCCAGCAGCCAAGAGGGGGGAGTTGGAAAACTGTTTTTT
-,15,TRBV7-9,TRBD1,TRBJ1-2,CASTLSTGNRDGYTF,TGTGCCAGCACCCTTTCGACAGGGAATCGGGACGGCTACACCTTC
-,18,TRBV28,TRBD2,TRBJ2-3,CASRPTPRLAGWSDTQYF,TGTGCCAGCAGACCAACGCCCCGGCTAGCGGGGTGGTCAGATACGCAGTATTTT
-,12,TRBV19,-,TRBJ1-1,CASKGSGQGAFF,TGTGCCAGCAAGGGCTCCGGACAAGGCGCTTTCTTT
-,15,TRBV5-8,-,TRBJ1-2,CASRRQDLTLYGYTF,TGTGCCAGCCGCAGACAGGACCTGACCCTTTATGGCTACACCTTC
few,15,TRBV29-1,TRBD1,TRBJ1-2,CSVQPGTGALYGYTF,TGCAGCGTCCAGCCCGGGACAGGAGCTTTGTATGGCTACACCTTC
once,12,TRBV10-2,-,TRBJ1-1,CASSGKGGAAFF,TGCGCCAGCAGTGGTAAGGGGGGCGCAGCTTTCTTT
-,15,TRBV5-6,-,TRBJ1-2,CASSLDAGLYYGYTF,TGTGCCAGCAGCTTGGACGCGGGCCTCTACTATGGCTACACCTTC
-,16,TRBV18,-,TRBJ2-1,CASSPQARSSYNEQFF,TGTGCCAGCTCACCACAGGCTAGGAGCTCCTACAATGAGCAGTTCTTC
-,12,TRBV7-9,TRBD1,TRBJ2-1,CASSPTDRGQFF,TGTGCCAGCAGCCCTACCGACAGGGGGCAGTTCTTC
-,12,TRBV28,-,TRBJ1-2,CASSSRVYGYTF,TGTGCCAGCAGCTCCCGGGTCTATGGCTACACCTTC
-,15,TRBV14,-,TRBJ2-1,CASSQGIATYNEQFF,TGTGCCAGCAGCCAAGGAATTGCCACCTACAATGAGCAGTTCTTC
-,14,TRBV15,-,TRBJ1-1,CATSTASRSTEAFF,TGTGCCACCAGTACAGCGTCGAGGAGCACTGAAGCTTTCTTT
-,16,TRBV4-1,-,TRBJ2-7,CASSQGSGLASYEQYF,TGCGCCAGCAGCCAAGGGTCCGGACTCGCCAGCTACGAGCAGTACTTC
-,15,TRBV28,TRBD2,TRBJ2-4,CASSSSGGVGNIQYF,TGTGCCAGCAGTTCTAGCGGGGGGGTCGGAAACATTCAGTACTTC
-,12,TRBV5-4,-,TRBJ1-1,CASSSDRFEAFF,TGTGCCAGCAGCTCCGACAGGTTTGAAGCTTTCTTT
-,18,TRBV4-1,TRBD2,TRBJ2-5,CASSQDIAGGRYSETQYF,TGCGCCAGCAGCCAAGATATAGCGGGGGGGAGGTATTCGGAGACCCAGTACTTC
-,14,TRBV6-5,TRBD1,TRBJ1-2,CASSYSAGGGGYTF,TGTGCCAGCAGTTACTCTGCAGGGGGTGGGGGCTACACCTTC
-,13,TRBV24-1,-,TRBJ2-1,CATSDLHTGGQFF,TGTGCCACCAGTGATTTGCACACCGGTGGGCAGTTCTTC